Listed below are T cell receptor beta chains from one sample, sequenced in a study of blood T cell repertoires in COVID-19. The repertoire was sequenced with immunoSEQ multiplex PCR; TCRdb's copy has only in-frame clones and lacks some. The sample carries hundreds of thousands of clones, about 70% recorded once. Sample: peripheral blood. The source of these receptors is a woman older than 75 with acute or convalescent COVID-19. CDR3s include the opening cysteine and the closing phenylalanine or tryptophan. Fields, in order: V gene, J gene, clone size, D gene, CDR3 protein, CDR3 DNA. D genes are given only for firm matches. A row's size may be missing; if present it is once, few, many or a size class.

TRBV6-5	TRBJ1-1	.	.	CASSAAGASEAFF	TGTGCCAGCAGCGCAGCAGGGGCTAGTGAAGCTTTCTTT
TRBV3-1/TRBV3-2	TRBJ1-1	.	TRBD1	CASSQGDRGNTEAFF	TGTGCCAGCAGCCAAGGGGACAGGGGGAACACTGAAGCTTTCTTT
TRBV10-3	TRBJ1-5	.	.	CAIKAGEGRQPQHF	TGTGCCATCAAGGCAGGCGAGGGTCGTCAGCCCCAGCATTTT
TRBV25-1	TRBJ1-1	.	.	CASSEPNRGTEAFF	TGTGCCAGCAGTGAACCAAATAGGGGCACTGAAGCTTTCTTT
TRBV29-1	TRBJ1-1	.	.	CSVVHRDSSAFF	TGCAGCGTTGTGCACAGGGATTCATCGGCTTTCTTT
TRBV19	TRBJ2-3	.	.	CASSPSRSTDTQYF	TGTGCCAGTAGTCCTAGCCGCAGCACAGATACGCAGTATTTT
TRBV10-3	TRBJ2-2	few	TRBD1	CALRSGQISAGELFF	TGTGCCCTCCGGTCGGGACAGATTTCCGCCGGGGAGCTGTTTTTT
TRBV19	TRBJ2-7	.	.	CASSIQTGYEQYF	TGTGCCAGTAGTATTCAGACAGGTTACGAGCAGTACTTC
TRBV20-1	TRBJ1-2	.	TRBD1	CSASATGTVSYGYTF	TGCAGTGCTAGTGCTACCGGGACAGTCTCCTATGGCTACACCTTC
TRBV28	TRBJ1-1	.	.	CASRGLQGDTEAFF	TGTGCCAGCAGGGGGCTTCAAGGGGACACTGAAGCTTTCTTT
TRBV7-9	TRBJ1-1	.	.	CASSLLMGSTEAFF	TGTGCCAGCAGCTTACTGATGGGGAGTACTGAAGCTTTCTTT
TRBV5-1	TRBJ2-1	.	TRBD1	CASSLQTGGNEQFF	TGCGCCAGCAGCTTGCAGACAGGGGGCAATGAGCAGTTCTTC
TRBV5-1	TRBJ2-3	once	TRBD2	CASSPPGAGPTDTQYF	TGCGCCAGCAGCCCCCCGGGAGCGGGACCCACAGATACGCAGTATTTT
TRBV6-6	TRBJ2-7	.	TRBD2	CASRTAGTYEQYF	TGTGCCAGCAGAACAGCGGGGACCTACGAGCAGTACTTC
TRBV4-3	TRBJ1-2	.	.	CASSQARGGADGGYTF	TGCGCCAGCAGCCAAGCTCGGGGGGGGGCCGACGGTGGCTACACCTTC
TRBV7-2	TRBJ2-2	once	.	CASSSGWWTGELFF	TGTGCCAGCAGCTCAGGGTGGTGGACCGGGGAGCTGTTTTTT
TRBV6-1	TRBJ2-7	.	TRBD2	CASSEGTSGLYEQYF	TGTGCCAGCAGTGAAGGGACTAGCGGGCTGTACGAGCAGTACTTC
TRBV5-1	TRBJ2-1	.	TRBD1	CASSSRQGGNEQFF	TGCGCCAGCAGCTCTAGACAGGGTGGCAATGAGCAGTTCTTC
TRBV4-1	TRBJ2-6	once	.	CASSQPGASIWANVLTF	TGCGCCAGCAGCCAGCCAGGGGCTTCGATATGGGCCAACGTCCTGACTTTC
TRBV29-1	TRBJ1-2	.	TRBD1	CSVEDSGRDRANYGYTF	TGCAGCGTTGAAGATTCGGGCCGGGACAGGGCTAACTATGGCTACACCTTC
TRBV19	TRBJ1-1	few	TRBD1	CASSTRSNTGTGVAFF	TGTGCCAGTAGTACTAGGTCCAACACCGGGACAGGGGTAGCTTTCTTT
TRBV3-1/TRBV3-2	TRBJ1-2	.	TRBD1	CASSVTGVDGYTF	TGTGCCAGCAGCGTAACAGGGGTTGATGGCTACACCTTC
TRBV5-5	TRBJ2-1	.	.	CASSLTYPYNEQFF	TGTGCCAGCAGCTTGACCTACCCTTACAATGAGCAGTTCTTC
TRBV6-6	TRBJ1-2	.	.	CASKTGRGGYTF	TGTGCCAGCAAAACGGGAAGAGGAGGCTACACCTTC
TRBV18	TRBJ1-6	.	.	CASSTRGKNSPLHF	TGTGCCAGCTCAACCCGGGGAAAGAATTCACCCCTCCACTTT
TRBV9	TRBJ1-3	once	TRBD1	CASSVGGTGGNTIYF	TGTGCCAGCAGCGTAGGCGGGACAGGGGGAAACACCATATATTTT
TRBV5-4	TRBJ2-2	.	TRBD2	CASSPASGGNTGELFF	TGTGCCAGCAGCCCGGCTAGCGGTGGTAACACCGGGGAGCTGTTTTTT
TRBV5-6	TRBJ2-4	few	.	CASSSLRGGAAKNIQYF	TGTGCCAGCAGCTCCCTGAGGGGGGGGGCGGCCAAAAACATTCAGTACTTC
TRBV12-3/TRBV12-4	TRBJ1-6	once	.	CASSLELYSPLHF	TGTGCCAGCAGTTTGGAGCTTTACTCACCCCTCCACTTT
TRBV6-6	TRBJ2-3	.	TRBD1	CASSYGTGGALDTQYF	TGTGCCAGCAGTTACGGGACAGGGGGCGCGTTAGATACGCAGTATTTT
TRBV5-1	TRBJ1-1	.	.	CASSGAPNTEAFF	TGCGCCAGCAGCGGGGCCCCGAACACTGAAGCTTTCTTT
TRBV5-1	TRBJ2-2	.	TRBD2	CASSLAGDNTGELFF	TGCGCCAGCAGCCTAGCGGGAGACAACACCGGGGAGCTGTTTTTT
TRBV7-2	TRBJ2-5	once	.	CASSLNYRAQETQYF	TGTGCCAGCAGCTTGAATTACAGGGCCCAAGAGACCCAGTACTTC